These 28 T cell receptor beta chains were sequenced from one sample in a study of response to subunit inactivated influenza vaccine. A single record per CDR3 protein comes from TCRdb applying MiXCR to the RT-PCR reads. This table holds more than 700,000 distinct CDR3 sequences, less than 25% found once. The sequences come from PBMCs from blood, collected 4 to 6 days after vaccination. These receptor sequences come from a man aged 50-59 years who received an inactivated influenza vaccine.

For this clonotype: A read error may explain this, as a much larger clone is one base away. V and J are TRBV7-9 and TRBJ2-5; D may be TRBD2 (5 bases). This CDR3 has 13 amino acids. The germline gives CDR1 SEHNR, CDR2 FQNEAQ (reference sequence). V gave up 4 bases and J gave up 4 bases, with 10 bases separating them. The CDR3 protein is CASSSDWVETQYF. In nucleotides, the CDR3 is TGTGCCAGCAGCTCGGACTGGGTAGAGACCCAGTACTTC. Using reference TRBV7-9 and TRBJ2-5 for the parts outside the CDR3, the full variable domain is DTGVSQNPRHKITKRGQNVTFRCDPISEHNRLYWYRQTLGQGPEFLTYFQNEAQLEKSRLLSDRFSAERPKGSFSTLEIQRTEQGDSAMYLCASSSDWVETQYFGPGTRLLVL.

The rearrangement links TRBV5-6 to TRBJ2-5, with D possibly matching TRBD2 (6 bases). The CDR3 sequence is 13 residues long. V was clipped by 1 base and J by 4 bases, with 8 bases between them. Germline CDR1 reads SGHDT; CDR2 reads YYEEEE. The CDR3 here is CASSLMEGETQYF. DNA for the CDR3: TGTGCCAGCAGCTTGATGGAGGGAGAGACCCAGTACTTC. Full variable domain (outside the CDR3, taken from reference TRBV5-6 and TRBJ2-5): DAGVTQSPTHLIKTRGQQVTLRCSPKSGHDTVSWYQQALGQGPQFIFQYYEEEERQRGNFPDRFSGHQFPNYSSELNVNALLLGDSALYLCASSLMEGETQYFGPGTRLLVL.

The chain couples TRBV20-1 to TRBJ2-2, with unresolved D. Trimming pared 2 bases from V and 3 bases from J, leaving 4 bases between. The CDR3 runs 12 residues. In germline, CDR1 is DFQATT, CDR2 SNEGSKA (reference sequence). CDR3 DNA sequence: TGCAGTGCTAGATCTCACACCGGGGAGCTGTTTTTT. It encodes CSARSHTGELFF.

The rearrangement joins TRBV7-9 to TRBJ1-5; the D is unclear. The CDR3 consists of 12 residues. Germline V gene lookup returns CDR1 SEHNR and CDR2 FQNEAQ (reference sequence). Trimming removed 5 bases from V and 4 bases from J, with 6 bases in between. CDR3 loop: CASSASNQPQHF. Here the CDR3 DNA reads TGTGCCAGCAGCGCTTCAAATCAGCCCCAGCATTTT.

This clonotype was recorded a few times. The chain carries TRBV12-3 or TRBV12-4 and TRBJ2-2, with a weak D call TRBD1 (6 bases). V gave up 6 bases and J gave up 7 bases, with 15 bases separating them. The CDR3 has 14 amino acids. The CDR3 nucleotides read TGTGCCAGCAGAAATACAGGGTCGGGCGGGGAGCTGTTTTTT. Translation: CASRNTGSGGELFF.

The chain recombines TRBV12-3 or TRBV12-4 with TRBJ2-1; D uncertain. V lost 6 bases and J 7 bases, leaving 10 bases between the germline ends. The CDR3 spans 12 residues. The CDR3 region is CASRPVGNEQFF. The DNA of the CDR3 is TGTGCCAGCAGGCCTGTAGGTAATGAGCAGTTCTTC.

There are a few counts of this clonotype. The chain has TRBV7-9 and TRBJ2-3; 8 bases map to TRBD2. This CDR3 contains 15 residues. The germline gives CDR1 SEHNR, CDR2 FQNEAQ (reference sequence). The V segment lost 8 bases and the J segment 6 bases; nucleotides outside the gene matches: 13. The CDR3 nucleotides are TGTGCCAGCGGCCGTTATAGCGGGGTGGATGATACGCAGTATTTT. This translates into CASGRYSGVDDTQYF.

This clonotype was counted between two and nine times. This sequence joins TRBV6-5 and TRBJ1-5; 7 bases match TRBD1. The CDR3 covers 16 residues. From germline, CDR1 is MNHEY and CDR2 SVGAGI. V lost 2 bases to trimming and J lost 2 bases; unmatched junction nucleotides: 6. CDR3 nucleotides: TGTGCCAGCAGTTACACGCCCGGACAGGGCAATCAGCCCCAGCATTTT. Amino acids: CASSYTPGQGNQPQHF.

The chain combines TRBV4-2 with TRBJ2-2; the D gene is possibly TRBD2 (6 bases). Germline CDR1 LGHNA, CDR2 YNFKEQ. The length of the CDR3 is 13 residues. V was cut by 10 bases and J by 0 bases, with 9 bases left in between. CDR3 region: CATGDANTGELFF. The CDR3 coding sequence is TGTGCCACGGGGGACGCGAACACCGGGGAGCTGTTTTTT.

J is TRBJ2-3 and V is TRBV28; 9 nucleotides agree with TRBD1. Trimming took 5 bases from V and 4 from J; bases not matched to a gene: 4. There are 14 residues in the CDR3. Germline-derived CDR1 and CDR2 are MDHEN and SYDVKM. The DNA for the CDR3 is TGTGCCAGCAGTCGACAGGGGGTGGCAGATACGCAGTATTTT. This encodes CASSRQGVADTQYF.

The rearrangement links TRBV20-1 to TRBJ1-6, with a possible D match to TRBD1 (5 bases). The ends were cut back, 6 bases at V and 9 bases at J, with 21 bases in the middle. There are 15 residues in the CDR3. Germline CDR1 is DFQATT and CDR2 is SNEGSKA (reference sequence). The CDR3 nucleotides are TGCAGTGCCCGAGAGGGGCGTGGAGGTTCTTCACCCCTCCACTTT. The encoded protein is CSAREGRGGSSPLHF.

This clonotype was detected a few times. This rearrangement joins TRBV12-3 or TRBV12-4 to TRBJ1-5; no clear D. The CDR3 is 11 amino acids. Trimming cost V 4 bases and J 11 bases, with 9 bases left between them. CDR3 protein: CASSWGRAQHF. In DNA form, the CDR3 reads TGTGCCAGCAGTTGGGGTCGCGCCCAGCATTTT.

V gene TRBV4-1 combines with J gene TRBJ1-4, with TRBD1 as a possible D gene (5 bases). With 1 base removed from V and 8 bases from J, the gap between germline ends came to 11 bases. The CDR3 consists of 14 residues. Germline V gene sequence: CDR1 MGHRA, CDR2 YSYEKL. CDR3 nucleotide sequence: TGCGCCAGCAGCCAAGTGGCCAGGGTGGAAAAACTGTTTTTT. It encodes CASSQVARVEKLFF.

The chain combines TRBV20-1 with TRBJ1-4; D uncertain. Deletions cut 0 bases from V and 8 bases from J, with 10 bases between. CDR3 length: 13 residues. Germline CDR1 DFQATT, CDR2 SNEGSKA (reference sequence). CDR3 loop: CSARDPLREKLFF. Written as DNA, the CDR3 is TGCAGTGCTAGAGACCCCCTTCGGGAAAAACTGTTTTTT.

This clonotype was picked up a small number of times. The chain recombines TRBV19 with TRBJ1-2; no firm D call. Germline CDR1 and CDR2: LNHDA and SQIVND (reference sequence). V was pared by 6 bases and J by 4 bases, with 12 bases between. This CDR3 contains 13 residues. CDR3 nucleotide sequence: TGTGCCAGTAGACCGACGGGGTTCTATGGCTACACCTTC. Its protein product is CASRPTGFYGYTF.

This clonotype was picked up a small number of times. This rearrangement joins TRBV11-2 to TRBJ1-2; tentatively, D is TRBD1 (6 bases). Trimming pared 5 bases from V and 5 bases from J, leaving 12 bases between. Germline CDR1 reads SGHAT; CDR2 reads FQNNGV. The CDR3 has 13 residues. The CDR3 bases are TGTGCCAGCAGCGTTGACAGGCTTTATGGCTACACCTTC. Amino acid sequence: CASSVDRLYGYTF.

This sequence joins TRBV7-8 and TRBJ2-2; D is ambiguous. V lost 7 bases and J 6 bases, leaving 12 bases between the germline ends. Germline values: CDR1 SGHVS, CDR2 FQNEAQ. The CDR3 is 13 residues long. Here the CDR3 DNA reads TGTGCCAGCATCCGGGCGTGGGCCGGGGAGCTGTTTTTT. Its translation is CASIRAWAGELFF.

Worth noting for this clonotype: The DNA is left out, because the CDR3 cannot be placed on it with certainty; the CDR3 is given as TCRdb lists it. This sequence joins TRBV5-1 and TRBJ2-1; TRBD2, the D gene given by the table, was not confirmed from the DNA. CDR1 is SGHRS and CDR2 is YFSETQ in the germline V gene. The length of the CDR3 is 20 amino acids, counting both ends. The CDR3 sequence is CASKQQEDRYNEQFFGEQFF.

This clonotype was seen ten or more times. This chain joins TRBV5-1 and TRBJ2-3; 13 bases align to TRBD2. CDR3 length equals 19 residues. The V segment lost 0 bases and the J segment 2 bases; nucleotides outside the gene matches: 9. Germline assignment: CDR1 SGHRS and CDR2 YFSETQ. CDR3 sequence: CASSLVGPGLAGHTDTQYF. The CDR3 nucleotides are TGCGCCAGCAGCTTGGTGGGTCCGGGACTAGCGGGACACACAGATACGCAGTATTTT. Complete variable domain (other parts from reference TRBV5-1 and TRBJ2-3): KAGVTQTPRYLIKTRGQQVTLSCSPISGHRSVSWYQQTPGQGLQFLFEYFSETQRNKGNFPGRFSGRQFSNSRSEMNVSTLELGDSALYLCASSLVGPGLAGHTDTQYFGPGTRLTVL.

This clonotype has just a few counts. This chain joins TRBV12-3 or TRBV12-4 and TRBJ2-3, with 7 bases aligning to TRBD1. Germline trimming cut 10 bases from V and 0 bases from J; bases unmatched to any gene: 4. This CDR3 spans 13 amino acids. CDR3 nucleotide sequence: TGTGCCACCCGACAGGGCAGCACAGATACGCAGTATTTT. Protein: CATRQGSTDTQYF.

This clonotype was seen only a few times. The V gene is TRBV12-3 or TRBV12-4, the J gene TRBJ2-1; possible D gene TRBD2, 5 bases. V dropped 10 bases and J dropped 7 bases, with 11 bases sitting between them. This CDR3 spans 11 amino acids. The CDR3 reads CANTRGNEQFF. The CDR3 bases are TGTGCCAACACCCGCGGGAATGAGCAGTTCTTC.

This clonotype has more than one count but fewer than ten. V is TRBV20-1 and J is TRBJ2-3, with 12 nucleotides matching TRBD2. With V trimmed by 3 bases and J by 10 bases, 5 bases remained unmatched. CDR1 and CDR2 from the germline V gene are DFQATT and SNEGSKA (reference sequence). CDR3 size: 13 residues. The CDR3 spells CSASASGRASQYF. The CDR3 DNA is TGCAGTGCTAGTGCTAGCGGGAGGGCCTCGCAGTATTTT.

The chain employs TRBV11-2 and TRBJ2-5; no definite D call. The CDR3 is made up of 15 amino acids. Trimming pared 2 bases from V and 5 bases from J, leaving 15 bases between. Germline CDR1 SGHAT, CDR2 FQNNGV. The CDR3 loop reads CASSLRYSSDETQYF. The DNA for the CDR3 is TGTGCCAGCAGCTTACGGTATTCGAGTGATGAGACCCAGTACTTC.

V is TRBV30 and J is TRBJ2-1; D remains unclear. CDR1 and CDR2 from the germline V gene are GTSNPN and SVGIG (reference sequence). The CDR3 extends over 14 amino acids. The germline V and J ends were trimmed by 2 bases and 5 bases, with 13 bases remaining between them. CDR3 in DNA: TGTGCCTGGAGTTACAGAATTCACCACAATGAGCAGTTCTTC. This encodes CAWSYRIHHNEQFF. Together with reference TRBV30 and TRBJ2-1, the CDR3 gives the full variable domain: SQTIHQWPATLVQPVGSPLSLECTVEGTSNPNLYWYRQAAGRGLQLLFYSVGIGQISSEVPQNLSASRPQDRQFILSSKKLLLSDSGFYLCAWSYRIHHNEQFFGPGTRLTVL.

CDR3 sequence: CASGRGVNTDTQYF. The CDR3 coding sequence is TGTGCCAGCGGTCGGGGAGTAAACACAGATACGCAGTATTTT. This rearrangement joins TRBV6-5 to TRBJ2-3, with D possibly matching TRBD2 (5 bases). V dropped 8 bases and J dropped 2 bases, with 14 bases sitting between them. Looked up from germline, CDR1 is MNHEY and CDR2 is SVGAGI. This CDR3 is built from 14 residues.

This clonotype showed up just a few times. The chain uses TRBV29-1 and TRBJ1-1, with 7 bases matching TRBD1. Germline V gene data show CDR1 as SQVTM and CDR2 as ANQGSEA. With V trimmed by 4 bases and J by 1 base, 3 bases remained unmatched. This CDR3 has 13 residues. This CDR3 is CSVATGTNTEAFF. The DNA of the CDR3 is TGCAGCGTTGCGACAGGGACGAACACTGAAGCTTTCTTT.

The CDR3, as DNA: TGTGCCAGCAGCCCGCAGGGGGCTCTAACGCGTACGCAGTATTTT. Translating gives CASSPQGALTRTQYF. The chain links TRBV7-2 to TRBJ2-3; 8 nucleotides match TRBD1. The length of the CDR3 is 15 residues. Looked up from germline, CDR1 is SGHTA and CDR2 is FQGNSA. Trimming cost V 5 bases and J 8 bases; bases outside gene matches: 12.

This clonotype was detected ten times or more. The chain has TRBV6-2 or TRBV6-3 and TRBJ2-1; D tentatively fits TRBD1 or TRBD2 (5 bases each). The CDR3 is made up of 20 amino acids. Trimming cost V 4 bases and J 3 bases, with 28 bases left between them. Germline V gives CDR1 MNHEY, CDR2 SVGEGT. CDR3 bases: TGTGCCAGCAGTTCCGACCGAGGGACGGTAGCCGGGACGCTCTACAATGAGCAGTTCTTC. This encodes CASSSDRGTVAGTLYNEQFF.